Included here is one T cell receptor (beta chain) sequence, with context. The germline V and J ends were trimmed by 5 bases and 2 bases, with 12 bases remaining between them. The germline gives CDR1 SGHTA, CDR2 FQGNSA. CDR3 size: 14 residues. The record originates from a study of beta chain features in type 1 diabetes. Expressed TCRB transcripts got sequenced, as all isolated RNA was reverse transcribed. The method was immunoSEQ multiplex PCR; TCRdb's version includes in-frame clones alone and lacks a portion of them. Of 400,000 to 550,000 clones in the sample, roughly 10% are singletons; the top ten hold approximately 0.05%.

The rearrangement uses TRBV7-2 and TRBJ2-5; D is possibly TRBD1 or TRBD2 (5 bases each). Specimen: naive CD4+ T cells from blood. The receptor was isolated from a woman younger than 30 in good health. CDR3 sequence (DNA): TGTGCCAGCAGCCGGGGCGGACCTCAAGAGACCCAGTACTTC. The encoded protein is CASSRGGPQETQYF. Combining the CDR3 with reference TRBV7-2 and TRBJ2-5 gives the whole variable domain GAGVSQSPSNKVTEKGKDVELRCDPISGHTALYWYRQSLGQGLEFLIYFQGNSAPDKSGLPSDRFSAERTGGSVSTLTIQRTQQEDSAVYLCASSRGGPQETQYFGPGTRLLVL.